Each of the 21 T cell receptor beta chains below was sequenced from the same sample in a study of shared clonotypes between healthy human individuals. Using immunoSEQ multiplex PCR, the repertoire was profiled, and TCRdb retains in-frame clones only, with some absent. The table lists roughly 2.2 million clones, less than 95% of them singletons, with 0.3% to 0.4% in the top ten. The specimen was naive CD4+ T cells from PBMCs. The subset: CD45RA+ positively selected. All receptors come from a man younger than 35 in good health. Some clones in this sample may be carry-over from other donors' samples.

In nucleotides, the CDR3 is TGTGCCAGCAGTGTAATCCCACGGCAGCTAAATGAAAAACTGTTTTTT. This translates into CASSVIPRQLNEKLFF. V and J are TRBV6-1 and TRBJ1-4; D remains unclear. Trimming took 4 bases from V and 5 from J, leaving 17 bases between them. The V gene's germline CDR1 is MNHNS and CDR2 SASEGT. CDR3 size: 16 residues.

The V call is TRBV28, the J call TRBJ2-1; 14 bases match TRBD2. The V and J ends lost 6 bases and 7 bases, in that order; junction bases with no gene match: 5. The V gene's germline CDR1 is MDHEN and CDR2 SYDVKM. The CDR3 sequence is 15 residues long. The CDR3 region has the DNA TGTGCCAGCAGACAGACTAGCGGGAGGGCTAATGAGCAGTTCTTC. Translated: CASRQTSGRANEQFF.

The chain carries TRBV10-1 and TRBJ2-2; no definite D call. The CDR3 covers 15 residues. From germline, CDR1 is WNHNN and CDR2 SYGVQD (reference sequence). V was clipped by 7 bases and J by 5 bases, with 17 bases between them. The CDR3 DNA reads as TGCGCCAGCAAGGCGGTCCCGAAGTCTACCGGGGAGCTGTTTTTT. This sequence encodes CASKAVPKSTGELFF.

V is TRBV27 and J is TRBJ2-7; D is unresolved. The V and J ends lost 2 bases and 6 bases respectively, with 11 bases between them. This CDR3 comprises 13 residues. The germline CDR1 and CDR2 sequences are MNHEY and SMNVEV (reference sequence). The CDR3 is CASSLKGFGEQYF. The CDR3 coding sequence is TGTGCCAGCAGTTTAAAAGGTTTCGGCGAGCAGTACTTC.

The chain uses TRBV5-1 and TRBJ1-1; a possible D gene is TRBD1 (5 bases). Trimming cost V 6 bases and J 10 bases, with 19 bases left between them. From germline, CDR1 is SGHRS and CDR2 YFSETQ. The CDR3 runs 13 residues. The DNA of the CDR3 is TGCGCCAGCAAGGGGCAGACAGCTCGCCGAGCTTTCTTT. As protein: CASKGQTARRAFF. The complete variable domain, with remaining parts taken from reference TRBV5-1 and TRBJ1-1, reads KAGVTQTPRYLIKTRGQQVTLSCSPISGHRSVSWYQQTPGQGLQFLFEYFSETQRNKGNFPGRFSGRQFSNSRSEMNVSTLELGDSALYLCASKGQTARRAFFGQGTRLTVV.

The chain employs TRBV2 and TRBJ1-1; TRBD1 might be the D (5 bases). This CDR3 contains 14 residues. V shed 6 bases and J shed 2 bases, with 13 bases lying between them. Germline loops: CDR1 SNHLY, CDR2 FYNNEI. The CDR3 coding sequence is TGTGCCAGCAGCGAGGGGCCCGCAAACACTGAAGCTTTCTTT. Its protein product is CASSEGPANTEAFF.

This sequence joins TRBV11-3 and TRBJ2-7; D may be TRBD1 (6 bases). Germline V gene sequence: CDR1 SGHNT, CDR2 YENEEA. There are 13 residues in the CDR3. V lost 5 bases and J 6 bases, leaving 14 bases between the germline ends. The CDR3 loop is CASSRYQGTEQYF. CDR3 in DNA: TGTGCCAGCAGCCGCTACCAGGGGACCGAGCAGTACTTC.

Concerning this clone itself: This specimen includes other DNA sequences encoding the same CDR3. The rearrangement joins TRBV5-1 to TRBJ2-1; D gene ambiguous. With 0 bases removed from V and 8 bases from J, the gap between germline ends came to 3 bases. Germline CDR1 reads SGHRS; CDR2 reads YFSETQ. This CDR3 has 11 residues. The CDR3 loop is CASSLADEQFF. In nucleotides, the CDR3 is TGCGCCAGCAGCTTGGCGGATGAGCAGTTCTTC. Variable domain in full (rest from reference TRBV5-1 and TRBJ2-1): KAGVTQTPRYLIKTRGQQVTLSCSPISGHRSVSWYQQTPGQGLQFLFEYFSETQRNKGNFPGRFSGRQFSNSRSEMNVSTLELGDSALYLCASSLADEQFFGPGTRLTVL.

V gene TRBV28 combines with J gene TRBJ2-3; 9 bases are a match to TRBD2. This CDR3 is 15 amino acids long. V dropped 10 bases and J dropped 4; count of bases not matched to a gene: 12. Germline V gene lookup returns CDR1 MDHEN and CDR2 SYDVKM. This chain's CDR3 is CATRSGTSLPDTQYF. CDR3 bases: TGTGCCACGAGATCCGGGACTAGCTTGCCAGATACGCAGTATTTT.

DNA of the CDR3: TGTGCCAGCAGTTTCGCGGGAGGGCCGAATGAGCAGTTCTTC. Translation gives CASSFAGGPNEQFF. The chain uses TRBV27 and TRBJ2-1; 9 bases match TRBD2. J was trimmed by 7 bases and V by 3 bases; bases with no gene match: 4. The CDR3 spans 14 residues. Per the germline V gene, CDR1 is MNHEY and CDR2 is SMNVEV (reference sequence).

This chain uses TRBV6-5 with TRBJ2-1, with D uncertain. Trimming removed 7 bases at V and 4 bases at J, with 14 bases between. CDR3 length: 14 amino acids. Germline loops: CDR1 MNHEY, CDR2 SVGAGI. The CDR3 sequence is CASTSKGSYNEQFF. CDR3 bases: TGTGCCAGCACCTCCAAGGGCTCATACAATGAGCAGTTCTTC.

In regard to this clone: At the DNA level, this CDR3 is encoded by other sequences in the same sample as well. The rearrangement uses TRBV7-3 and TRBJ1-1; the D is unclear. This CDR3 is 13 amino acids long. Germline V CDR1 and CDR2: SGHTA, FQGTGA. The ends were cut back, 4 bases at V and 1 base at J, with 7 bases in the middle. The chain's CDR3 is CASSSDGNTEAFF. CDR3 in DNA: TGTGCCAGCAGCTCGGACGGGAACACTGAAGCTTTCTTT.

This CDR3 reads CASSHRGPTYEQYF. Written as DNA, the CDR3 is TGTGCCAGCAGCCACAGGGGGCCCACCTACGAGCAGTACTTC. This sequence joins TRBV6-4 and TRBJ2-7; 9 bases are shared with TRBD1. The V gene end was trimmed by 6 bases and the J gene end by 2 bases; junction bases not matched to a gene: 5. CDR1 and CDR2 from the germline V gene are MRHNA and SNTAGT. The CDR3 spans 14 residues.

The chain joins TRBV29-1 to TRBJ2-7; 8 nucleotides agree with TRBD1. The CDR3 has 13 residues. V lost 4 bases to trimming and J lost 5 bases; unmatched junction nucleotides: 7. Germline CDR1 is SQVTM and CDR2 is ANQGSEA. DNA for the CDR3: TGCAGCGTTGTGCCAGGGGGCCTCAACGAGCAGTACTTC. Encoded protein: CSVVPGGLNEQYF.

V is TRBV5-1 and J is TRBJ2-3; tentative D call: TRBD2 (6 bases). CDR1 is SGHRS, CDR2 YFSETQ, per germline. The CDR3 is 17 amino acids. With 1 base removed from V and 1 base from J, the gap between germline ends came to 16 bases. Written as DNA, the CDR3 is TGCGCCAGCAGCTTGCGTTATTTGCGGGACCGCACAGATACGCAGTATTTT. Encoded protein: CASSLRYLRDRTDTQYF.

Of note for this clone: Other nucleotide sequences in the sample specify the same CDR3. V and J are TRBV18 and TRBJ1-2; D might be TRBD1 (6 bases). CDR1 and CDR2 (germline): KGHSH, LQKENI. There are 13 residues in the CDR3. V lost 2 bases, J lost 4 bases, and 8 bases lay in between. In nucleotides, the CDR3 is TGTGCCAGCTCACCAGACAGGTTCTATGGCTACACCTTC. Translating it yields CASSPDRFYGYTF.

The V call is TRBV5-4, the J call TRBJ2-5, with 10 bases fitting TRBD2. Germline V CDR1 and CDR2: SGHNT, YYREEE (reference sequence). V gave up 4 bases and J gave up 4 bases; unmatched junction bases: 10. CDR3 length equals 16 residues. The CDR3 region is CASSIRTSGGGETQYF. CDR3 nucleotide sequence: TGTGCCAGCAGCATTCGGACTAGCGGAGGGGGAGAGACCCAGTACTTC. Filled out from reference TRBV5-4 and TRBJ2-5, the complete variable domain reads ETGVTQSPTHLIKTRGQQVTLRCSSQSGHNTVSWYQQALGQGPQFIFQYYREEENGRGNFPPRFSGLQFPNYSSELNVNALELDDSALYLCASSIRTSGGGETQYFGPGTRLLVL.

The chain couples TRBV29-1 to TRBJ1-3; D may be TRBD1 (6 bases). The CDR3 covers 15 residues. The V and J ends lost 0 bases and 3 bases respectively, with 12 bases between them. Germline V gene sequence: CDR1 SQVTM, CDR2 ANQGSEA. CDR3 nucleotide sequence: TGCAGCGTTGAAGATACAGGGCTGTATGGAAACACCATATATTTT. Its protein is CSVEDTGLYGNTIYF. Full variable domain (remainder filled in from reference TRBV29-1 and TRBJ1-3): SAVISQKPSRDICQRGTSLTIQCQVDSQVTMMFWYRQQPGQSLTLIATANQGSEATYESGFVIDKFPISRPNLTFSTLTVSNMSPEDSSIYLCSVEDTGLYGNTIYFGEGSWLTVV.

The rearrangement uses TRBV6-6 and TRBJ2-3; 12 positions agree with TRBD2. The CDR3 is 15 residues long. Germline trimming cut 7 bases from V and 3 bases from J; bases unmatched to any gene: 5. Looked up from germline, CDR1 is MNHNY and CDR2 is SVGAGI (reference sequence). Written as DNA, the CDR3 is TGTGCCAGCATCCGGCTAGCGGGGGGGACAGATACGCAGTATTTT. It codes for CASIRLAGGTDTQYF.

The gene calls are TRBV7-9 and TRBJ2-1; 9 nucleotides align to TRBD2. Trimming at V came to 1 base and at J to 6 bases, leaving 13 bases not matched to a gene. The germline V gene encodes CDR1 SEHNR and CDR2 FQNEAQ (reference sequence). The CDR3 extends over 18 amino acids. CDR3 region: CASSLDRHAGGPGNEQFF. CDR3 sequence (DNA): TGTGCCAGCAGCTTAGATAGGCACGCGGGAGGGCCGGGCAATGAGCAGTTCTTC.

A word on this clone: The sample holds other DNA sequences that translate to the same CDR3. The chain uses TRBV7-3 and TRBJ1-1; D is ambiguous. This CDR3 region has 13 residues. Germline CDR1 reads SGHTA; CDR2 reads FQGTGA. Trimming removed 5 bases from V and 2 bases from J, with 9 bases in between. Here the CDR3 DNA reads TGTGCCAGCAGCCTTGAAAGAAACACTGAAGCTTTCTTT. Protein: CASSLERNTEAFF.